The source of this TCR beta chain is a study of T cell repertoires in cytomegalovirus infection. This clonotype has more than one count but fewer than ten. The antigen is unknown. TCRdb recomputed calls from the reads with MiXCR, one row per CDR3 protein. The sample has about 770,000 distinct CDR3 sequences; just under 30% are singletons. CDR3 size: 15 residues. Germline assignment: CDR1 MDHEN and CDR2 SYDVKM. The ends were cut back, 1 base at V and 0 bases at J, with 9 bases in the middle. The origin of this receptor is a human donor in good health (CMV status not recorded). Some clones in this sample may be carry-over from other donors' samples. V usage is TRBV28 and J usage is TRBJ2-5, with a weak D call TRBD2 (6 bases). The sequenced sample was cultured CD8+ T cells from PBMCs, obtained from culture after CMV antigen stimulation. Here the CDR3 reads CASSLLLANQETQYF. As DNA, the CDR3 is TGTGCCAGCAGTTTATTACTAGCTAACCAAGAGACCCAGTACTTC.